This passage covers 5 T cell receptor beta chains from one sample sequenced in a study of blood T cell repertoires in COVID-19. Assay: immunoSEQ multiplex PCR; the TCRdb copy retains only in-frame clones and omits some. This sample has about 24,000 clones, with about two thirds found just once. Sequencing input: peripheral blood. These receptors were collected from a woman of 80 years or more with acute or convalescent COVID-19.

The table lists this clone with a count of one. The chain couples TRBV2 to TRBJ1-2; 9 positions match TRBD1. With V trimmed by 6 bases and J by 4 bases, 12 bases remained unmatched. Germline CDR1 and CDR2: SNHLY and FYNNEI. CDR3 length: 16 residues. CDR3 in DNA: TGTGCCAGCAGGGGTCTGGGACAGGGTTGGGGCTATGGCTACACCTTC. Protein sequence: CASRGLGQGWGYGYTF.

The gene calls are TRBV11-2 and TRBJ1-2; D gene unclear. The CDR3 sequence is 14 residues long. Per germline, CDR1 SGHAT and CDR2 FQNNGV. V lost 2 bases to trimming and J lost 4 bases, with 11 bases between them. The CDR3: CASSLSDNIYGYTF. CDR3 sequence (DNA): TGTGCCAGCAGCTTAAGTGACAATATCTATGGCTACACCTTC.

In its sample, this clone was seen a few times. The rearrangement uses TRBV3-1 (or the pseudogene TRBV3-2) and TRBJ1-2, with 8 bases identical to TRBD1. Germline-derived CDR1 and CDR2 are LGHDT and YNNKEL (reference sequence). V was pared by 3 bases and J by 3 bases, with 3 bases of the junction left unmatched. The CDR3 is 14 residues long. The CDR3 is CASSHLDRDYGYTF. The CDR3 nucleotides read TGTGCCAGCAGCCACTTGGACAGGGACTATGGCTACACCTTC.

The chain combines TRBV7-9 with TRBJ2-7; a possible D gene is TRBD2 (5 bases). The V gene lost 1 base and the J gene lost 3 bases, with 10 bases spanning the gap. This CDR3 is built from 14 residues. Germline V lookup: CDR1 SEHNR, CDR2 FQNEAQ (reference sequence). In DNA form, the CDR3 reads TGTGCCAGCAGCTTAGTGGACGGGGTCTACGAGCAGTACTTC. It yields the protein CASSLVDGVYEQYF.

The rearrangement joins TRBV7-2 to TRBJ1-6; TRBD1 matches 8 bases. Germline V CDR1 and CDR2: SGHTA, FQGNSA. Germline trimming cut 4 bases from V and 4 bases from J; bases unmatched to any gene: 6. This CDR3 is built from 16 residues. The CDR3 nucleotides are TGTGCCAGCAGCTCCAGACAGGGGAATTATAATTCACCCCTCCACTTT. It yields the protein CASSSRQGNYNSPLHF.